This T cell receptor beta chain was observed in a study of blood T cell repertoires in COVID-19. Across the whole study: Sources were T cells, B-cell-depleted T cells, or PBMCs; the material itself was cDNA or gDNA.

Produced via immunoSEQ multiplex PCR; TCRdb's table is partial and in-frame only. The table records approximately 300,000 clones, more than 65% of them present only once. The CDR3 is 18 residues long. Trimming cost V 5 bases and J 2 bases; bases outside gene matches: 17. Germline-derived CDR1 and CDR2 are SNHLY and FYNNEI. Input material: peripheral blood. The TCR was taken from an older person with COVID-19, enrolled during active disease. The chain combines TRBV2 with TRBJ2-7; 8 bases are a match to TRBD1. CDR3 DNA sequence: TGTGCCAGCAGTCCCACAAAAATGGACAGGGCGAGGACCTACGAGCAGTACTTC. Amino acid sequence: CASSPTKMDRARTYEQYF.